The 13 T cell receptor beta chains listed next were all sequenced from one sample in a study of molecular identifiers for immune sequencing clone quantification. TCRdb passed the PCR reads through MiXCR, listing each CDR3 protein once. The sample consists of roughly 100,000 distinct CDR3 sequences, about 35% of them appearing once. Sequencing used naive CD8+ T cells from blood, with Jurkat cell RNA spiked in. Stated subset: FACS-sorted CD8+CD4-CCR7+CD45RA+ naive T cells. These receptors all stem from a human donor in good health. Some libraries in this study had Jurkat cell RNA spiked in.

This clonotype has only one observation. A much larger clone sits a single nucleotide away, making a read error possible. V usage is TRBV6-4 and J usage is TRBJ2-3; D may correspond to TRBD1 or TRBD2 (6 bases each). The germline gives CDR1 MRHNA, CDR2 SNTAGT. The V gene lost 6 bases and the J gene lost 3 bases, with 13 bases spanning the gap. The CDR3 covers 14 residues. CDR3 region: CASRDGGGTDTQYF. The DNA of the CDR3 is TGTGCCAGCAGAGACGGGGGCGGAACAGATACGCAGTATTTT.

This chain links TRBV20-1 with TRBJ1-2, with D possibly being TRBD1 (5 bases). Trimming stripped 5 bases from V and 4 bases from J, with 14 bases between. This CDR3 comprises 13 residues. Germline V gene lookup returns CDR1 DFQATT and CDR2 SNEGSKA (reference sequence). CDR3 protein: CSAPGLFFYGYTF. In nucleotides, the CDR3 is TGCAGTGCTCCGGGACTATTCTTCTATGGCTACACCTTC.

This clonotype has only one observation. One junction end does not reproduce the germline sequence, and a read error may be involved. V and J are TRBV20-1 and TRBJ2-5, with D unresolved. CDR1 is DFQATT, CDR2 SNEGSKA, per germline (reference sequence). The CDR3 is 8 residues long. The CDR3 coding sequence is TGCAGTGTAGAGCCCCAGTACTTC. Protein: CSVEPQYF.

Ten or more counts support this clonotype. The genes are TRBV29-1 and TRBJ2-7; possibly TRBD2 for D (5 bases). Germline V gene lookup returns CDR1 SQVTM and CDR2 ANQGSEA. V was trimmed by 4 bases and J by 2 bases, leaving 12 bases between them. CDR3 size: 13 residues. The CDR3 DNA is TGCAGCGTTGTCGGGGAACCGACCTACGAGCAGTACTTC. Amino acids: CSVVGEPTYEQYF.

This clonotype was seen many times. The DNA for the CDR3 is TGTGCCAGCAGCCATGCTGGACTCACTGAAGCTTTCTTT. This sequence encodes CASSHAGLTEAFF. The J gene is TRBJ1-1, the V gene TRBV5-6; D remains ambiguous. The CDR3 contains 13 residues. The V gene's germline CDR1 is SGHDT and CDR2 YYEEEE. With 4 bases removed from V and 4 bases from J, the gap between germline ends came to 11 bases.

This clonotype was seen many times. The genes are TRBV7-8 and TRBJ2-3; D possibly uses TRBD1 or TRBD2 (5 bases each). Germline values: CDR1 SGHVS, CDR2 FQNEAQ. The ends were cut back, 4 bases at V and 8 bases at J, with 13 bases in the middle. The CDR3 loop spans 13 amino acids. The CDR3 nucleotides are TGTGCCAGCAGCTCGGGGCTAGAGATTACGCAGTATTTT. This encodes CASSSGLEITQYF.

Concerning this clonotype: A much larger clone lies a single base off, so this may be a read error. The chain uses TRBV10-3 and TRBJ2-3; TRBD2 matches at 7 bases. CDR1 ENHRY and CDR2 SYGVKD come from the germline V gene. The CDR3 sequence is 13 residues long. CDR3 in amino acids: CAIRDYNTGTQYF. CDR3 in DNA: TGTGCCATCCGGGACTATAACACAGGTACGCAGTATTTT.

This clonotype was observed a few times. The chain uses TRBV28 and TRBJ2-2; D gene unclear. V was clipped by 5 bases and J by 5 bases, with 12 bases between them. Germline CDR1 is MDHEN and CDR2 is SYDVKM. This CDR3 has 14 amino acids. The CDR3 loop reads CASSPLPGTGELFF. For the CDR3, the DNA is TGTGCCAGCAGTCCTCTGCCAGGTACCGGGGAGCTGTTTTTT.

This rearrangement joins TRBV28 to TRBJ2-5; D might be TRBD1 (5 bases). Germline CDR1 and CDR2: MDHEN and SYDVKM. The V and J ends lost 2 bases and 1 base respectively, with 17 bases between them. CDR3 length: 17 residues. The CDR3 bases are TGTGCCAGCAGTTTAGGGGCCACTCCGGATCCCCAAGAGACCCAGTACTTC. Protein: CASSLGATPDPQETQYF. The full variable domain, completed using reference TRBV28 and TRBJ2-5, is DVKVTQSSRYLVKRTGEKVFLECVQDMDHENMFWYRQDPGLGLRLIYFSYDVKMKEKGDIPEGYSVSREKKERFSLILESASTNQTSMYLCASSLGATPDPQETQYFGPGTRLLVL.

Points on this clonotype: Relative to the germline gene, one junction end is altered; a read error may explain this. The chain is built from TRBV7-9 and TRBJ2-2; the match to TRBD2 covers 9 bases. The CDR3 is 18 amino acids. The germline gives CDR1 SEHNR, CDR2 FQNEAQ (reference sequence). CDR3 region: CAGSLEGLAGFNTGELFF. The CDR3, as DNA: TGTGCCGGCAGCTTGGAGGGACTAGCAGGGTTTAACACCGGGGAGCTGTTTTTT. Based on the CDR3 plus reference TRBV7-9 and TRBJ2-2, the full variable domain is DTGVSQNPRHKITKRGQNVTFRCDPISEHNRLYWYRQTLGQGPEFLTYFQNEAQLEKSRLLSDRFSAERPKGSFSTLEIQRTEQGDSAMYLCAGSLEGLAGFNTGELFFGEGSRLTVL.

Many counts were recorded for this clonotype. The rearrangement links TRBV7-9 to TRBJ2-3; D remains ambiguous. The V and J ends lost 2 bases and 3 bases respectively, with 3 bases between them. This CDR3 has 12 amino acids. Germline CDR1 SEHNR, CDR2 FQNEAQ (reference sequence). The CDR3 reads CASSLQTDTQYF. The CDR3 DNA reads TGTGCCAGCAGCTTACAGACAGATACGCAGTATTTT.

Comments on this clonotype: Given a much more abundant clone one base away, this may be a read error. The chain recombines TRBV5-1 with TRBJ1-2, with D unclear. Trimming left V 5 bases short and J 0 bases short, with 17 bases between. The CDR3 length is 16 residues. Germline CDR1 SGHRS, CDR2 YFSETQ. The DNA of the CDR3 is TGCGCCAGCAGACCGTACTGGACCGCCGCTAACTATGGCTACACCTTC. Translating gives CASRPYWTAANYGYTF.

CDR3 protein: CASSQSDETQYF. CDR3 DNA: TGTGCCAGCAGTCAAAGTGATGAGACCCAGTACTTC. The chain joins TRBV28 to TRBJ2-5; D is unresolved. V was clipped by 5 bases and J by 5 bases, with 9 bases between them. Germline V CDR1 and CDR2: MDHEN, SYDVKM. The CDR3 spans 12 residues.